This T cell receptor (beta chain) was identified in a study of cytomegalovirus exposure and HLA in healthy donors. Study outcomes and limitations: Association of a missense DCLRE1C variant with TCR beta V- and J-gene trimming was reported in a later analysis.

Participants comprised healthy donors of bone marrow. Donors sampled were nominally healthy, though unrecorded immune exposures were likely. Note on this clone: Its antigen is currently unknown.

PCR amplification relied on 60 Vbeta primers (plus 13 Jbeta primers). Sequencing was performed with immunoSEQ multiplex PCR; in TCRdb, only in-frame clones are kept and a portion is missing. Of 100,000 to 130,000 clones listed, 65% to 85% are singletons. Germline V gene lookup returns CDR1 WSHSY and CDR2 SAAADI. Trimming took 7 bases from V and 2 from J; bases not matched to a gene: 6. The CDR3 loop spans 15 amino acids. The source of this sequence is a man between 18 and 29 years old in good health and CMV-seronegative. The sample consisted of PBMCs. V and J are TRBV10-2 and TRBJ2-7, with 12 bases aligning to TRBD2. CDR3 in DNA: TGCGCCAGCACTCAGAGACTAGCGGGGGCCTACGAGCAGTACTTC. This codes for CASTQRLAGAYEQYF.